A single sample is the source of the 18 T cell receptor beta chains below, sequenced in a study of blood T cell repertoires in COVID-19. TCRdb's table, derived via immunoSEQ multiplex PCR, lists solely in-frame clones and lacks some. The sample lists about 210,000 clones, just over 90% seen once, with around 1.2% in the top ten. The material sequenced was peripheral blood. The receptors stem from a man aged 30-40 years with acute or convalescent COVID-19.

The chain employs TRBV5-1 and TRBJ2-1; 7 bases align to TRBD1. This CDR3 spans 14 amino acids. The ends lost 0 bases at V and 6 bases at J; junction bases unmatched: 3. CDR1 and CDR2 (germline): SGHRS, YFSETQ. This chain's CDR3 is CASSLEGQINEQFF. The CDR3 nucleotides are TGCGCCAGCAGCTTGGAGGGACAGATCAATGAGCAGTTCTTC.

The CDR3, as DNA: TGTGCCAGCAGCTTAGGACTTGGGACAGGATCGTACGAGCAGTACTTC. Amino acids: CASSLGLGTGSYEQYF. The rearrangement joins TRBV7-8 to TRBJ2-7; the match to TRBD1 covers 8 bases. Germline V gene lookup returns CDR1 SGHVS and CDR2 FQNEAQ. This CDR3 region has 16 residues. V lost 1 base and J lost 4; bases outside the gene matches: 9. Full variable domain (missing parts from reference TRBV7-8 and TRBJ2-7): GAGVSQSPRYKVAKRGQDVALRCDPISGHVSLFWYQQALGQGPEFLTYFQNEAQLDKSGLPSDRFFAERPEGSVSTLKIQRTQQEDSAVYLCASSLGLGTGSYEQYFGPGTRLTVT.

The CDR3 region is CASRQGPWGYTF. The CDR3 region has the DNA TGTGCCAGCAGACAGGGCCCCTGGGGCTACACCTTC. The V and J genes are TRBV3-1 (or the pseudogene TRBV3-2) and TRBJ1-2; tentative D call: TRBD1 (6 bases). CDR3 length: 12 amino acids. Germline values: CDR1 LGHDT, CDR2 YNNKEL (reference sequence). Trimming took 6 bases from V and 8 from J, leaving 13 bases between them.

The chain carries TRBV12-3 or TRBV12-4 and TRBJ2-7; the D is unclear. V was clipped by 0 bases and J by 7 bases, with 4 bases between them. There are 11 residues in the CDR3. In nucleotides, the CDR3 is TGTGCCAGCAGTTTAGCGGAGGAGCAGTACTTC. Its protein product is CASSLAEEQYF.

The V gene is TRBV7-3, the J gene TRBJ2-1; D possibly corresponds to TRBD1 (6 bases). V was shortened by 5 bases and J by 6 bases, with 14 bases between the two germline ends. Germline CDR1 is SGHTA and CDR2 is FQGTGA. This CDR3 contains 14 residues. CDR3 nucleotide sequence: TGTGCCAGCAGCCGTACAGGGTTTGGCAATGAGCAGTTCTTC. Protein: CASSRTGFGNEQFF.

The chain links TRBV28 to TRBJ2-7; 8 bases are shared with TRBD1. Per the germline V gene, CDR1 is MDHEN and CDR2 is SYDVKM. V trimming: 7 bases; J trimming: 8 bases; junction bases outside the gene matches: 7. The CDR3 totals 12 residues. DNA for the CDR3: TGTGCCAGCATCCAGGGGGCAGGCAAGCAGTACTTC. Translating it yields CASIQGAGKQYF. Drawing the rest from reference TRBV28 and TRBJ2-7, the complete variable domain is DVKVTQSSRYLVKRTGEKVFLECVQDMDHENMFWYRQDPGLGLRLIYFSYDVKMKEKGDIPEGYSVSREKKERFSLILESASTNQTSMYLCASIQGAGKQYFGPGTRLTVT.

The chain carries TRBV27 and TRBJ2-5; maybe TRBD1 (6 bases). CDR3 length: 15 residues. The germline V gene encodes CDR1 MNHEY and CDR2 SMNVEV (reference sequence). V gave up 2 bases and J gave up 4 bases, with 14 bases separating them. This CDR3 reads CASSLRGSRVETQYF. The CDR3 DNA sequence: TGTGCCAGCAGTTTAAGGGGGAGCCGAGTAGAGACCCAGTACTTC.

The chain is built from TRBV30 and TRBJ1-2; 7 bases match TRBD1. Germline V gives CDR1 GTSNPN, CDR2 SVGIG (reference sequence). The CDR3 has 14 amino acids. V lost 5 bases, J lost 4 bases, and 10 bases stayed unmatched. The CDR3 is CAWSGFNRGYGYTF. CDR3 in DNA: TGTGCCTGGTCGGGGTTCAACAGGGGCTATGGCTACACCTTC.

This clone was recorded only once. The V call is TRBV30, the J call TRBJ2-2; TRBD2 might be the D (6 bases). Germline-derived CDR1 and CDR2 are GTSNPN and SVGIG (reference sequence). The CDR3 totals 14 residues. V shed 2 bases and J shed 1 base, with 8 bases lying between them. DNA for the CDR3: TGTGCCTGGAGTTTGCGGGGGAACACCGGGGAGCTGTTTTTT. It translates to CAWSLRGNTGELFF.

The chain uses TRBV5-4 and TRBJ2-7; D uncertain. Germline loops: CDR1 SGHNT, CDR2 YYREEE (reference sequence). CDR3 length: 14 residues. Trimming left V 4 bases short and J 7 bases short, with 18 bases between. CDR3 bases: TGTGCCAGCAGCCCAACCTCGACGGCGAGGGAGCAGTACTTC. Protein sequence: CASSPTSTAREQYF.

The chain recombines TRBV19 with TRBJ1-5, with 9 bases aligning to TRBD1. The CDR3 has 14 residues. Germline-derived CDR1 and CDR2 are LNHDA and SQIVND (reference sequence). The J segment lost 7 bases and the V segment lost 4 bases, leaving 5 bases of the junction unmatched. CDR3 nucleotide sequence: TGTGCCAGTAGTAGCGGACAGGGGATGCAGCCCCAGCATTTT. Translating it yields CASSSGQGMQPQHF.

The J gene is TRBJ2-1, the V gene TRBV5-1, with unresolved D. The germline V and J ends were trimmed by 5 bases and 10 bases, with 13 bases remaining between them. CDR3 length equals 12 residues. Germline V gives CDR1 SGHRS, CDR2 YFSETQ. The CDR3 sequence is CASRQVSAEQFF. As DNA, the CDR3 is TGCGCCAGCAGGCAAGTTTCCGCGGAGCAGTTCTTC.

The rearrangement links TRBV5-1 to TRBJ2-5; 7 nucleotides line up with TRBD2. The germline CDR1 and CDR2 sequences are SGHRS and YFSETQ. This CDR3 has 14 amino acids. V was clipped by 7 bases and J by 2 bases; unmatched bases: 8. DNA for the CDR3: TGCGCCAGCCGAGGGCAGGGACTACAAGAGACCCAGTACTTC. It is translated as CASRGQGLQETQYF.

This chain connects TRBV28 to TRBJ1-2, with D tentatively TRBD1 (5 bases). Germline loops: CDR1 MDHEN, CDR2 SYDVKM. Trimming took off 2 bases at V and 6 bases at J, with 16 bases between the two ends. The CDR3 sequence is 15 residues long. CDR3 DNA: TGTGCCAGCAGTTTAAATCCAGGGCCTAGGGATGGCTACACCTTC. Its translation: CASSLNPGPRDGYTF.

V usage is TRBV6-1 and J usage is TRBJ1-6; no clear D gene. The CDR3 runs to 13 residues. CDR1 is MNHNS and CDR2 is SASEGT in the germline V gene. V lost 2 bases and J 7 bases, leaving 6 bases between the germline ends. The CDR3: CASSENRNSPLHF. CDR3 coding DNA: TGTGCCAGCAGTGAAAATCGGAATTCACCCCTCCACTTT.

The chain uses TRBV27 and TRBJ2-5; D gene uncertain. The V and J ends lost 0 bases and 5 bases respectively, with 13 bases between them. Germline loops: CDR1 MNHEY, CDR2 SMNVEV (reference sequence). The CDR3 has 15 residues. The CDR3 spells CASSLSLVSTETQYF. CDR3 DNA sequence: TGTGCCAGCAGTTTATCGTTGGTCAGTACCGAGACCCAGTACTTC.

The rearrangement links TRBV2 to TRBJ2-1, with 11 bases identical to TRBD2. The CDR3 runs to 12 residues. The V gene end was trimmed by 10 bases and the J gene end by 16 bases; junction bases not matched to a gene: 12. CDR1 SNHLY and CDR2 FYNNEI come from the germline V gene. The CDR3 reads CATTSSGGKGFF. The CDR3 DNA is TGTGCCACAACCTCTAGCGGGGGGAAGGGATTCTTC. Full variable domain (outside the CDR3, taken from reference TRBV2 and TRBJ2-1): EPEVTQTPSHQVTQMGQEVILRCVPISNHLYFYWYRQILGQKVEFLVSFYNNEISEKSEIFDDQFSVERPDGSNFTLKIRSTKLEDSAMYFCATTSSGGKGFFGPGTRLTVL.

The chain is built from TRBV19 and TRBJ1-3; D is ambiguous. The CDR3 runs 12 residues. Germline V CDR1 and CDR2: LNHDA, SQIVND (reference sequence). The V end was cut by 11 bases, the J end by 0 bases, with 8 bases between. The CDR3 here is CASCPSGNTIYF. In DNA form, the CDR3 reads TGTGCCTCCTGTCCCTCTGGAAACACCATATATTTT.